One and the same sample provided the 31 T cell receptor beta chains below, sequenced in a study of blood T cells in healthy people across ages. Through a sample-barcoded 5' primer and a J-beta primer mix, a second PCR was run for roughly 6 to 11 cycles. From the 5' RACE reads, TCRdb called clonotypes with MiXCR, one entry per CDR3 protein. The table has a few hundred thousand distinct CDR3 sequences, 45% to 60% seen once. The source material was blood. The receptors were gathered from a man between 60 and 70 years old in good health.

The V gene is TRBV7-2, the J gene TRBJ2-5; TRBD2 aligns across 8 bases. With the DNA end fitting TRBJ2-7 better, the J assignment may be wrong. The CDR3 runs to 13 residues. Germline V gives CDR1 SGHTA, CDR2 FQGNSA. The CDR3: CASRLAVGYEQYF. DNA for the CDR3: TGTGCCAGCAGACTAGCGGTCGGCTACGAGCAGTACTTC.

This clonotype has a single count. V is TRBV6-1 and J is TRBJ1-2, with no clear D. V lost 6 bases to trimming and J lost 6 bases, with 14 bases between them. CDR1 and CDR2 from the germline V gene are MNHNS and SASEGT. There are 13 residues in the CDR3. The CDR3 region has the DNA TGTGCCAGCAGAGACGGACGTGGGGATGGCTACACCTTC. Translation gives CASRDGRGDGYTF.

With regard to this clonotype: This may come from a read error, since a much larger clone is one base off. The chain is built from TRBV7-9 and TRBJ2-5; D not certain. The germline CDR1 and CDR2 sequences are SEHNR and FQNEAQ (reference sequence). CDR3 size: 11 residues. CDR3 DNA: TGTGCCAGCAGCTCCTTCCAGACCCTGTACTTC. This gives the protein CASSSFQTLYF.

There are a few counts of this clonotype. The chain recombines TRBV27 with TRBJ2-7; D possibly corresponds to TRBD2 (5 bases). Deletions cut 4 bases from V and 0 bases from J, with 16 bases between. The CDR3 is 16 amino acids. CDR1 is MNHEY, CDR2 SMNVEV, per germline (reference sequence). The chain's CDR3 is CASSSPGGLSSYEQYF. The CDR3, as DNA: TGTGCCAGCAGTTCCCCAGGCGGGTTAAGCTCCTACGAGCAGTACTTC.

This clonotype showed up many times. In DNA, the CDR3 is TGTGCCAGCAGCCCGGGGCCCCAAGAGACCCAGTACTTC. Translation: CASSPGPQETQYF. V usage is TRBV7-2 and J usage is TRBJ2-5, with D perhaps matching TRBD1 or TRBD2 (5 bases each). This CDR3 is built from 13 residues. The germline gives CDR1 SGHTA, CDR2 FQGNSA. Between the trimmed V and J ends, which lost 5 bases and 1 base, there was a span of 8 bases.

V usage is TRBV20-1 and J usage is TRBJ1-6; D is ambiguous. Trimming removed 2 bases at V and 0 bases at J, with 11 bases between. The CDR3 has 16 residues. Looked up from germline, CDR1 is DFQATT and CDR2 is SNEGSKA (reference sequence). The CDR3: CSARSAESSYNSPLHF. CDR3 DNA: TGCAGTGCTAGATCGGCCGAGAGCTCCTATAATTCACCCCTCCACTTT.

This clonotype was detected many times. The V gene is TRBV7-3, the J gene TRBJ2-6; D is undetermined. This CDR3 comprises 14 residues. Germline V gives CDR1 SGHTA, CDR2 FQGTGA. Trimming cost V 6 bases and J 2 bases, with 8 bases left between them. The CDR3 DNA reads as TGTGCCAGCAGGTCTAATACTGGGGCCAACGTCCTGACTTTC. Residues: CASRSNTGANVLTF.

The rearrangement links TRBV2 to TRBJ2-7; D not certain. Trimming took 3 bases from V and 2 from J, leaving 5 bases between them. The CDR3 extends over 12 amino acids. Germline CDR1 is SNHLY and CDR2 is FYNNEI. CDR3 loop: CASSDPTYEQYF. CDR3 coding DNA: TGTGCCAGCAGTGACCCAACCTACGAGCAGTACTTC.

The chain carries TRBV6-6 and TRBJ1-2; possible D gene TRBD1, 5 bases. The germline CDR1 and CDR2 sequences are MNHNY and SVGAGI (reference sequence). V dropped 7 bases and J dropped 0 bases, with 6 bases sitting between them. This CDR3 has 12 residues. As DNA, the CDR3 is TGTGCCAGCATGACAGCTAACTATGGCTACACCTTC. This encodes CASMTANYGYTF.

The J gene is TRBJ1-5, the V gene TRBV6-2 or TRBV6-3, with D perhaps TRBD1 (5 bases). Trimming stripped 6 bases from V and 4 bases from J, with 16 bases between. This CDR3 has 15 amino acids. Germline lookup yields CDR1 MNHEY and CDR2 SVGEGT. The CDR3 DNA sequence: TGTGCCAGCAGAGGAACAGGCGGTTCTAATCAGCCCCAGCATTTT. This sequence encodes CASRGTGGSNQPQHF.

The chain combines TRBV10-3 with TRBJ2-3; TRBD2 aligns across 11 bases. The junction had 5 bases not matched to a gene; V was cut back by 3 bases and J by 6 bases. Germline-derived CDR1 and CDR2 are ENHRY and SYGVKD. The CDR3 sequence is 15 residues long. CDR3 nucleotide sequence: TGTGCCATCAGTGATATAGCGGGGGGGGCTGATACGCAGTATTTT. The encoded protein is CAISDIAGGADTQYF.

This chain uses TRBV5-6 with TRBJ2-3; D unclear. This CDR3 is built from 13 residues. V dropped 1 base and J dropped 2 bases, with 5 bases sitting between them. The germline V gene encodes CDR1 SGHDT and CDR2 YYEEEE. CDR3 in amino acids: CASSLTTTDTQYF. The CDR3 nucleotides are TGTGCCAGCAGCTTGACTACCACAGATACGCAGTATTTT.

Only a few counts were recorded for this clonotype. The CDR3 region has the DNA TGTGCCAGCAGTTCCCAGGGGTCCTCCTACGAGCAGTACTTC. It codes for CASSSQGSSYEQYF. V usage is TRBV12-3 or TRBV12-4 and J usage is TRBJ2-7; D possibly corresponds to TRBD1 (6 bases). V lost 4 bases and J lost 0, with 10 bases in between. This CDR3 spans 14 amino acids.

V gene TRBV20-1 combines with J gene TRBJ2-7; the D gene is possibly TRBD1 (6 bases). V was shortened by 3 bases and J by 2 bases, with 17 bases between the two germline ends. This CDR3 comprises 15 residues. From germline, CDR1 is DFQATT and CDR2 SNEGSKA (reference sequence). As DNA, the CDR3 is TGCAGTGCTAGTACCTGGACAGACCAGGCCTACGAGCAGTACTTC. As protein: CSASTWTDQAYEQYF.

Only one count was recorded for this clonotype. This sequence joins TRBV20-1 and TRBJ1-6; D perhaps matches TRBD1 (6 bases). Germline CDR1 and CDR2: DFQATT and SNEGSKA (reference sequence). V dropped 6 bases and J dropped 5 bases, with 17 bases sitting between them. The CDR3 contains 15 residues. The CDR3: CSAIDRLGNNSPLHF. The CDR3 nucleotides read TGCAGTGCGATAGACAGGTTGGGTAATAATTCACCCCTCCACTTT.

The chain recombines TRBV29-1 with TRBJ2-4; no clear D gene. CDR1 is SQVTM and CDR2 is ANQGSEA in the germline V gene. V shed 1 base and J shed 15 bases, with 25 bases lying between them. The CDR3 runs to 15 residues. The CDR3 DNA reads TGCAGCGTTGAAGGTGTGGACCGCTCGCGGTACGAGCGGTACTTC. It translates to CSVEGVDRSRYERYF.

This clonotype was counted a few times. The chain couples TRBV7-2 to TRBJ2-7; D is unclear. Trimming pared 5 bases from V and 6 bases from J, leaving 14 bases between. The CDR3 spans 13 residues. Per the germline V gene, CDR1 is SGHTA and CDR2 is FQGNSA. In DNA form, the CDR3 reads TGTGCCAGCAGCAATTTTGGCATCACCGAGCAGTACTTC. Its protein is CASSNFGITEQYF.

The chain is built from TRBV29-1 and TRBJ2-5; TRBD2 matches 11 bases. Unmatched junction bases numbered 32, after V lost 3 bases and J lost 11 bases. CDR3 length equals 21 residues. Germline V gene lookup returns CDR1 SQVTM and CDR2 ANQGSEA. The CDR3 is CSVDTPLRRSNQLAGVSEQYF. The CDR3 bases are TGCAGCGTTGACACCCCTTTGCGCCGGTCAAACCAACTAGCGGGAGTTAGTGAGCAGTACTTC.

This chain links TRBV11-1 with TRBJ2-3; D uncertain. Germline loops: CDR1 SGHAT, CDR2 FQDESV (reference sequence). The CDR3 length is 14 residues. The V and J ends lost 7 bases and 2 bases respectively, with 13 bases between them. CDR3 nucleotides: TGTGCCAGCACCACCGGGCGGAACACAGATACGCAGTATTTT. Translated, it gives CASTTGRNTDTQYF.

This sequence joins TRBV20-1 and TRBJ2-5, with D perhaps assigned TRBD1 or TRBD2 (5 bases each). Trimming pared 5 bases from V and 1 base from J, leaving 17 bases between. CDR1 DFQATT and CDR2 SNEGSKA come from the germline V gene (reference sequence). The CDR3 is made up of 15 amino acids. The CDR3: CSAHSEGRLQETQYF. The CDR3 DNA reads as TGCAGTGCTCATAGCGAGGGACGGCTCCAAGAGACCCAGTACTTC.

This chain joins TRBV6-1 and TRBJ1-2; TRBD1 aligns across 9 bases. CDR3 size: 15 residues. V lost 2 bases to trimming and J lost 6 bases; unmatched junction nucleotides: 7. From germline, CDR1 is MNHNS and CDR2 SASEGT. CDR3 in DNA: TGTGCCAGCAGTGAACCGGGACAGGGAGAGGATGGCTACACCTTC. Protein product: CASSEPGQGEDGYTF.

V gene TRBV29-1 combines with J gene TRBJ2-7, with D perhaps matching TRBD1 (6 bases). The CDR3 covers 12 residues. Germline V gene sequence: CDR1 SQVTM, CDR2 ANQGSEA. V lost 4 bases and J lost 2, with 9 bases in between. Here the CDR3 DNA reads TGCAGCGTTGCCCGGACAGCCTACGAGCAGTACTTC. Translation: CSVARTAYEQYF.

The V and J genes are TRBV7-8 and TRBJ2-5; D may be TRBD1 (6 bases). CDR1 is SGHVS, CDR2 FQNEAQ, per germline. The CDR3 contains 13 residues. The CDR3 DNA sequence: TGTACCGGCAGCTACAGGGAACAAGAGACCCAGTACTTC. Translated: CTGSYREQETQYF.

This clonotype was seen only a few times. The CDR3 region has the DNA TGCGCCAGCAAGGACGGGACGCGTCGGGAGACCCAGTACTTC. Protein sequence: CASKDGTRRETQYF. V gene TRBV5-1 combines with J gene TRBJ2-5; D may match TRBD1 or TRBD2 (5 bases each). Looked up from germline, CDR1 is SGHRS and CDR2 is YFSETQ. Between the trimmed V and J ends, which lost 6 bases and 5 bases, there was a span of 17 bases. CDR3 length: 14 residues.

The V call is TRBV7-2, the J call TRBJ2-3; D not resolved. The CDR3 consists of 13 residues. Germline loops: CDR1 SGHTA, CDR2 FQGNSA. Trimming cost V 1 base and J 5 bases, with 7 bases left between them. In nucleotides, the CDR3 is TGTGCCAGCAGCTTAGGAAGACTAGATACGCAGTATTTT. Its protein is CASSLGRLDTQYF.

The sample holds many counts of this clonotype. The gene calls are TRBV12-3 or TRBV12-4 and TRBJ1-2; no reliable D call. The CDR3 is made up of 13 amino acids. The V end lost 6 bases, the J end lost 7 bases, and 15 bases lay between the germline ends. The CDR3 DNA reads TGTGCCAGCAGCCTAACTCTGGGGTCTGGCTACACCTTC. This sequence encodes CASSLTLGSGYTF.

The chain employs TRBV20-1 and TRBJ2-7, with a tentative D call TRBD1 (5 bases). This CDR3 has 14 amino acids. From germline, CDR1 is DFQATT and CDR2 SNEGSKA (reference sequence). V gave up 6 bases and J gave up 0 bases, with 15 bases separating them. The CDR3: CSARRTLSSYEQYF. DNA of the CDR3: TGCAGTGCCAGAAGGACATTAAGCTCCTACGAGCAGTACTTC.

About this clonotype: Germline is not matched at one junction end, which may reflect a read error. The chain uses TRBV14 and TRBJ2-7; no reliable D call. Per germline, CDR1 SGHDN and CDR2 FVKESK. The CDR3 runs to 13 residues. Here the CDR3 DNA reads TGTGCCAGCAGCCAACTCGGCTCCTACGAGCAGAACTTC. Amino acid sequence: CASSQLGSYEQNF.

V usage is TRBV11-2 and J usage is TRBJ2-7; tentatively, D is TRBD1 (6 bases). TRBJ2-5 explains the end of the DNA better; the J call may be wrong. Germline V gene data show CDR1 as SGHAT and CDR2 as FQNNGV. The CDR3 sequence is 15 residues long. This chain's CDR3 is CASSDRTGKGETQYF. In nucleotides, the CDR3 is TGTGCCAGCAGTGACAGAACAGGGAAAGGAGAGACCCAGTACTTC.

The V gene is TRBV7-3, the J gene TRBJ2-1; no firm D call. Per germline, CDR1 SGHTA and CDR2 FQGTGA. This CDR3 contains 13 residues. V was pared by 1 base and J by 3 bases, with 4 bases between. DNA of the CDR3: TGTGCCAGCAGCTTAATGGACTACAATGAGCAGTTCTTC. This translates into CASSLMDYNEQFF.

V gene TRBV11-2 combines with J gene TRBJ1-2; D gene uncertain. The CDR3 extends over 14 amino acids. V was pared by 1 base and J by 4 bases, with 10 bases between. Germline CDR1 and CDR2: SGHAT and FQNNGV. DNA of the CDR3: TGTGCCAGCAGCTTAGGGCCGGAACCCTATGGCTACACCTTC. It codes for CASSLGPEPYGYTF.